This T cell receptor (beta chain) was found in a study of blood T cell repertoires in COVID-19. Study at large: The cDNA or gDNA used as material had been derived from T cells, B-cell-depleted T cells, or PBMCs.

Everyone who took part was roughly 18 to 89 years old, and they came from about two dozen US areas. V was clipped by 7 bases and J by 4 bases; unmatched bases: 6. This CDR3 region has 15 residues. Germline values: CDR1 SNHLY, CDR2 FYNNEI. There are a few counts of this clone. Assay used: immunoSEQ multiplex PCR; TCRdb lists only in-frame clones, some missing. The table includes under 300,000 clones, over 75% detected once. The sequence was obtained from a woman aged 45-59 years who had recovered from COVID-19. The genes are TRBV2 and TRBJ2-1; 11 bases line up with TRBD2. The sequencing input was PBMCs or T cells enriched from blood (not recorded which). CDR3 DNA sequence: TGTGCCAGCAACCCTCGACTAGCGGGGTACAATGAGCAGTTCTTC. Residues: CASNPRLAGYNEQFF.